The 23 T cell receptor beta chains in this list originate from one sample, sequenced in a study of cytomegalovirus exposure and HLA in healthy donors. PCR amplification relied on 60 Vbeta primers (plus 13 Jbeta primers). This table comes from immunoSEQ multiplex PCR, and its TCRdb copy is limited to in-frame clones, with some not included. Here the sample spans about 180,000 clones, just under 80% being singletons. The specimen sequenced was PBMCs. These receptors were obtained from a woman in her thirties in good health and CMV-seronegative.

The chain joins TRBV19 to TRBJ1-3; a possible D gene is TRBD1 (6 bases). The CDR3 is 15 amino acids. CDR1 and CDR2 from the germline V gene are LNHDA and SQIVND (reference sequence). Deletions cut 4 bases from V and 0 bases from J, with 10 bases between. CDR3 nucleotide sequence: TGTGCCAGTAGTAAAGGACAGTTCTCTGGAAACACCATATATTTT. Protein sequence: CASSKGQFSGNTIYF.

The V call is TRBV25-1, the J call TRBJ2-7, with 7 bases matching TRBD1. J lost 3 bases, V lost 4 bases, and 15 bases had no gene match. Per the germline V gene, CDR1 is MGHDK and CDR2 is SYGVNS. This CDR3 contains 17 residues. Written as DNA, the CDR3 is TGTGCCAGCAGTGCCATTCCGGGACAGCCCCCCTACTACGAGCAGTACTTC. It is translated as CASSAIPGQPPYYEQYF.

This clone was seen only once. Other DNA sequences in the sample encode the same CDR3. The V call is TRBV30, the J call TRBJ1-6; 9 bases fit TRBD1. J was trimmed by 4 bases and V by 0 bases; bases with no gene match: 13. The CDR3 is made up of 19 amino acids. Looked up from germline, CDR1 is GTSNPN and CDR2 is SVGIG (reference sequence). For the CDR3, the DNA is TGTGCCTGGAGTGTACGAGGACAGGGGTTAACAGGGTATAATTCACCCCTCCACTTT. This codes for CAWSVRGQGLTGYNSPLHF.

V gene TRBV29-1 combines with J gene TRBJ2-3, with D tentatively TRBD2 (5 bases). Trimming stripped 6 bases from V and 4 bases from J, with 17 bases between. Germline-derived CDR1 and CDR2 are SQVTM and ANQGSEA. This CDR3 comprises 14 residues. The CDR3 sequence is CSVRASGPADTQYF. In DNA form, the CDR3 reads TGCAGCGTGCGGGCCTCGGGTCCGGCAGATACGCAGTATTTT.

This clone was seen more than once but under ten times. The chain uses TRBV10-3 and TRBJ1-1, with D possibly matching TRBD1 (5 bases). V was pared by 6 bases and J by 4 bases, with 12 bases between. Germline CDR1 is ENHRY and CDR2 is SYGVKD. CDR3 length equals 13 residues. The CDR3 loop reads CAIRGRGSTEAFF. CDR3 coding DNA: TGTGCCATCAGGGGCCGGGGGAGCACTGAAGCTTTCTTT.

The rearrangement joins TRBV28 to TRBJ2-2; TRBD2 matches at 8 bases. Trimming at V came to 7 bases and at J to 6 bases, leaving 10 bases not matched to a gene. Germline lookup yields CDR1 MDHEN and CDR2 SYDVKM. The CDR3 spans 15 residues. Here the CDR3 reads CASTPGGEGAGELFF. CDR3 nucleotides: TGTGCCAGCACTCCCGGGGGGGAAGGCGCCGGGGAGCTGTTTTTT.

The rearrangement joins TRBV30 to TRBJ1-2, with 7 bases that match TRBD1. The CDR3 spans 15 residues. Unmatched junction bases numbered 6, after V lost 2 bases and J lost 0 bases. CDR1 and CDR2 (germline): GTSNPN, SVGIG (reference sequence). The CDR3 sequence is CAWSPGTASNYGYTF. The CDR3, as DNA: TGTGCCTGGAGTCCCGGGACAGCATCTAACTATGGCTACACCTTC.

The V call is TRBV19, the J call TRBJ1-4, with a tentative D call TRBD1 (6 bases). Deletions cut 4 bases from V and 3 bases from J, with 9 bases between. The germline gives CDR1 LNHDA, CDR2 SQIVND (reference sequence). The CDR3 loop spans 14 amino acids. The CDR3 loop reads CASSTGTSNEKLFF. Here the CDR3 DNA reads TGTGCCAGTAGTACCGGGACATCTAATGAAAAACTGTTTTTT.

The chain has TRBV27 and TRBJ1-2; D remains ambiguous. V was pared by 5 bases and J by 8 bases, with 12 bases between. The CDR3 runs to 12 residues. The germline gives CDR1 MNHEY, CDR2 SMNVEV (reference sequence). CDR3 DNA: TGTGCCAGCAGTCCCCGGGGAGGAGGCTACACCTTC. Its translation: CASSPRGGGYTF.

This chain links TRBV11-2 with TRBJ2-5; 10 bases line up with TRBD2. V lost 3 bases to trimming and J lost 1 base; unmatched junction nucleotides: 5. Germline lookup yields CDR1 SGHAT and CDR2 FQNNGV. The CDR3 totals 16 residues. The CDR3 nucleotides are TGTGCCAGCAGCTTCTCGTCTAGCGGGGGCCAAGAGACCCAGTACTTC. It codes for CASSFSSSGGQETQYF.

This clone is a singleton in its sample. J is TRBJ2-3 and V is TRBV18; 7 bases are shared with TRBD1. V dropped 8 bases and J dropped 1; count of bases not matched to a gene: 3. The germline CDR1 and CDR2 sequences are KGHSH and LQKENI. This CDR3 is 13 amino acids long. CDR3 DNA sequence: TGTGCCAGCCGAACAGGGGGCACAGATACGCAGTATTTT. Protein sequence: CASRTGGTDTQYF.

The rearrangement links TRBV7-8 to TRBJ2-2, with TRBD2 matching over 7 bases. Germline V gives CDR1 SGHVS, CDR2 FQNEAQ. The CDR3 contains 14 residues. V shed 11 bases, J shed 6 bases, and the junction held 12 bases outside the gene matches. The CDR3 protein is CAGRAGLGPGELFF. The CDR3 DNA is TGTGCCGGGAGGGCCGGTCTGGGCCCCGGGGAGCTGTTTTTT. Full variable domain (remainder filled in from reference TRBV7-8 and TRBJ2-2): GAGVSQSPRYKVAKRGQDVALRCDPISGHVSLFWYQQALGQGPEFLTYFQNEAQLDKSGLPSDRFFAERPEGSVSTLKIQRTQQEDSAVYLCAGRAGLGPGELFFGEGSRLTVL.

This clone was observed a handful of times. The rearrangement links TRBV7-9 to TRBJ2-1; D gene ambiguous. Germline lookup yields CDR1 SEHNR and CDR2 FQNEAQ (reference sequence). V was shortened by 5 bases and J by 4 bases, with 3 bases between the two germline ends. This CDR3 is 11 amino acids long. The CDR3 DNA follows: TGTGCCAGCAGCCCTTACAATGAGCAGTTCTTC. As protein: CASSPYNEQFF. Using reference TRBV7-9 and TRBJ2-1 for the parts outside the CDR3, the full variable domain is DTGVSQNPRHKITKRGQNVTFRCDPISEHNRLYWYRQTLGQGPEFLTYFQNEAQLEKSRLLSDRFSAERPKGSFSTLEIQRTEQGDSAMYLCASSPYNEQFFGPGTRLTVL.

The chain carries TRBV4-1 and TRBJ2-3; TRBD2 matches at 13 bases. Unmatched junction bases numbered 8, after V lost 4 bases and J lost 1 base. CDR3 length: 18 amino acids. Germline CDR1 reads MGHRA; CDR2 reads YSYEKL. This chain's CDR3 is CASSPWTSGGVGTDTQYF. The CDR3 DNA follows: TGCGCCAGCAGCCCATGGACTAGCGGGGGAGTCGGCACAGATACGCAGTATTTT.

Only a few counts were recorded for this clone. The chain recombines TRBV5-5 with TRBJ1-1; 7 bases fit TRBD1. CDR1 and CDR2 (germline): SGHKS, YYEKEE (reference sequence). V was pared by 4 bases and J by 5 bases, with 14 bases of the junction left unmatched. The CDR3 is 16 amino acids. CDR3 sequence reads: CASSTGQVWMRTEAFF. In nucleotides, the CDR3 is TGTGCCAGCAGCACCGGACAGGTCTGGATGAGGACTGAAGCTTTCTTT.

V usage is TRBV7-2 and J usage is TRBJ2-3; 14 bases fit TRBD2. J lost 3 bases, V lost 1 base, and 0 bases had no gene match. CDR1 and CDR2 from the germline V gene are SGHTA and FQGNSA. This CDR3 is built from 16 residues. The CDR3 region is CASSLGLAGGTDTQYF. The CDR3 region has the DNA TGTGCCAGCAGCTTAGGACTAGCGGGGGGGACAGATACGCAGTATTTT.

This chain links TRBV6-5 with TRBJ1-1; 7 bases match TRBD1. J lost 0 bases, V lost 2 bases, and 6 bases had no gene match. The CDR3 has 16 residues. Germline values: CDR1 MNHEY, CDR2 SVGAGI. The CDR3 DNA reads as TGTGCCAGCAGTTACCTTAGACAGGGATTGAACACTGAAGCTTTCTTT. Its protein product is CASSYLRQGLNTEAFF.

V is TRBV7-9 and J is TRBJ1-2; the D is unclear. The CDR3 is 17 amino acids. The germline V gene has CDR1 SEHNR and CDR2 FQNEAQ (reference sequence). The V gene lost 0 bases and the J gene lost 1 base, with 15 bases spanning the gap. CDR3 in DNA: TGTGCCAGCAGCTTAGCGGGGAGCCGTGACTATAACTATGGCTACACCTTC. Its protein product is CASSLAGSRDYNYGYTF.

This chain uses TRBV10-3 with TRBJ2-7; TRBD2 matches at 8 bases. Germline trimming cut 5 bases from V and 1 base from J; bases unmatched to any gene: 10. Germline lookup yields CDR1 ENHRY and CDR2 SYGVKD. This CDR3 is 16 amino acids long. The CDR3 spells CAISTTSGGRSYEQYF. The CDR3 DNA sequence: TGTGCCATCAGTACTACCAGCGGGGGCCGATCCTACGAGCAGTACTTC.

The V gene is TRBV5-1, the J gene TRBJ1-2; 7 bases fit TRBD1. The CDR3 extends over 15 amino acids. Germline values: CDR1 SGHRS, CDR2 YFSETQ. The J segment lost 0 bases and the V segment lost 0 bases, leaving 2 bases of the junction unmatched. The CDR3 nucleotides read TGCGCCAGCAGCTTGGGGGACAGCCCTAACTATGGCTACACCTTC. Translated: CASSLGDSPNYGYTF. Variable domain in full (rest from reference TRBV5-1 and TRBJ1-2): KAGVTQTPRYLIKTRGQQVTLSCSPISGHRSVSWYQQTPGQGLQFLFEYFSETQRNKGNFPGRFSGRQFSNSRSEMNVSTLELGDSALYLCASSLGDSPNYGYTFGSGTRLTVV.

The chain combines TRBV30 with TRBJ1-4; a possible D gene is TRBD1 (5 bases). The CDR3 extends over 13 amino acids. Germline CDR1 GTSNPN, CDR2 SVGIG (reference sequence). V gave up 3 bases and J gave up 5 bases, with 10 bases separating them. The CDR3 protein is CAWRGRGNEKLFF. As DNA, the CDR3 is TGTGCCTGGAGGGGGCGAGGCAATGAAAAACTGTTTTTT.

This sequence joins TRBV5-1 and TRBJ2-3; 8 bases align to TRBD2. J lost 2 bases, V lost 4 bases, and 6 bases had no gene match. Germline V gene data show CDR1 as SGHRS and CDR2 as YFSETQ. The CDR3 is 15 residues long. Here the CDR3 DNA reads TGCGCCAGCAGCAGCCTCGGGGGGGACACAGATACGCAGTATTTT. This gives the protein CASSSLGGDTDTQYF. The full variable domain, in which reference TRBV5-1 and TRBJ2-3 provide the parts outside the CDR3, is KAGVTQTPRYLIKTRGQQVTLSCSPISGHRSVSWYQQTPGQGLQFLFEYFSETQRNKGNFPGRFSGRQFSNSRSEMNVSTLELGDSALYLCASSSLGGDTDTQYFGPGTRLTVL.

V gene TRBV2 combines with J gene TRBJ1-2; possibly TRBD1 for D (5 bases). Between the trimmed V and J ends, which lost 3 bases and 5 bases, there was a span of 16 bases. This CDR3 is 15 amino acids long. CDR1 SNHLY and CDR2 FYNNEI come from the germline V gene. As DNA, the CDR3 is TGTGCCAGCAGTGACGCAGGGCAGGGCCTATATGGCTACACCTTC. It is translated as CASSDAGQGLYGYTF.